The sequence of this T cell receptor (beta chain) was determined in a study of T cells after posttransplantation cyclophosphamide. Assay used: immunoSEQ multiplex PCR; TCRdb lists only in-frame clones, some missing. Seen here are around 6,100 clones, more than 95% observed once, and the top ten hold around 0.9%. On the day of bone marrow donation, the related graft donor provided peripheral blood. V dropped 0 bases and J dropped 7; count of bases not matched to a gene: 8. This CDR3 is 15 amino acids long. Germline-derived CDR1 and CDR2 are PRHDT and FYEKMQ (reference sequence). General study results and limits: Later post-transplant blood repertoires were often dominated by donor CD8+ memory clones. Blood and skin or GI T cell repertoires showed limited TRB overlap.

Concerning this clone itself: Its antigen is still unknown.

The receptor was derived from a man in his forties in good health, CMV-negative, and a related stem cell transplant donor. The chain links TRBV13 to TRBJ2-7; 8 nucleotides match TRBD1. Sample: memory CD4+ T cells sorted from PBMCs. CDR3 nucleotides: TGTGCCAGCAGCTTAGGCGGGACAGGAGCTAGGGAGCAGTACTTC. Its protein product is CASSLGGTGAREQYF.